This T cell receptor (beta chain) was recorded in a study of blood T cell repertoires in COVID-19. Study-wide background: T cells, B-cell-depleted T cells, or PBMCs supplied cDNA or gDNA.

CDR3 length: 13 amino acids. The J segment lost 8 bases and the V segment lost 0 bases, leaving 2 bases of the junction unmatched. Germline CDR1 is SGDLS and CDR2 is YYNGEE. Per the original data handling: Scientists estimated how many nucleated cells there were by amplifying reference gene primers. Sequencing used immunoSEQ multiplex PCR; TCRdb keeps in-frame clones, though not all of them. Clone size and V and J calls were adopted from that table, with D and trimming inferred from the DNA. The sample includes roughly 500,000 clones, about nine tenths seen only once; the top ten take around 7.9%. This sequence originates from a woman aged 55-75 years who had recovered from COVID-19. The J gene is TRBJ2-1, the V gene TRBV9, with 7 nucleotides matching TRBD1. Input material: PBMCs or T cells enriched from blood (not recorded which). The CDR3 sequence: CASSVGGGDEQFF. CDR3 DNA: TGTGCCAGCAGCGTAGGAGGGGGCGATGAGCAGTTCTTC. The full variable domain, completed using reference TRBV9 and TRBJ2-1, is DSGVTQTPKHLITATGQRVTLRCSPRSGDLSVYWYQQSLDQGLQFLIQYYNGEERAKGNILERFSAQQFPDLHSELNLSSLELGDSALYFCASSVGGGDEQFFGPGTRLTVL.